This T cell receptor beta chain was recorded in a study of blood T cell repertoires in COVID-19. Ages ranged from roughly 18 to 100 years, with residence in around 24 US areas. The method was immunoSEQ multiplex PCR; TCRdb's version includes in-frame clones alone and lacks a portion of them. The sample includes approximately 290,000 clones, 80% to 90% of them seen just once. Trimming at V came to 0 bases and at J to 7 bases, leaving 2 bases not matched to a gene. Germline lookup yields CDR1 SGHNT and CDR2 YYREEE (reference sequence). This CDR3 contains 15 residues. This sequence originates from a woman aged 25 to 39 who had recovered from COVID-19. Sequencing was carried out using PBMCs or T cells enriched from blood (not recorded which). The chain has TRBV5-4 and TRBJ2-1, with 12 positions matching TRBD2. The CDR3 protein is CASSLVGLAGNEQFF. CDR3 coding DNA: TGTGCCAGCAGCTTGGTAGGACTAGCGGGAAATGAGCAGTTCTTC.